This T cell receptor (beta chain) was sequenced during a study of PD-1 blockade in mismatch repair-deficient tumors. Study-level background: Enrolled about 2013-2017, patients had progressing, pretreated mismatch repair-deficient cancers of around 12 types.

On this clone: What it recognizes is unknown.

Findings and caveats of the study: Tumor-resident clones, often absent from pretreatment blood, expanded after pembrolizumab and then contracted.

Mismatch repair deficiency was confirmed in all patients, by PCR or immunohistochemistry. TCR sequencing covered a few patients who responded to pembrolizumab. Only in-frame clones appear in the TCRdb table, and some are missing; sequencing was by immunoSEQ multiplex PCR. The sample has more than 30,000 clones, around 83% seen once. The CDR3 length is 15 residues. V gave up 1 base and J gave up 2 bases, with 9 bases separating them. CDR1 is SGHTA and CDR2 is FQGNSA in the germline V gene. Here the sequenced sample was peripheral blood, taken about 80 weeks after starting pembrolizumab. The receptor was isolated from an adult with mismatch repair-deficient cancer. The gene calls are TRBV7-2 and TRBJ1-3; D remains unclear. CDR3 nucleotide sequence: TGTGCCAGCAGCTTAGTAGCAGGAGCTGGAAACACCATATATTTT. Translating it yields CASSLVAGAGNTIYF.